This T cell receptor beta chain was captured by sequencing in a study of cytomegalovirus exposure and HLA in healthy donors (dated by TCRdb to 2016 to 2017). Background for the entire study: An earlier analysis of roughly 500 of the donors reported 276 Gb of sequence data and 117 million unique TCR beta sequences obtained from around 170 million T cells. About 330 gigabases of sequencing data and approximately 92 million unique TCR sequences made up an early release that covered approximately 700 HLA-typed donors. Among the approximately 430 genotyped donors, 81% belonged to the genetic ancestry cluster associated with self-reported Caucasian donors. The study aimed to test whether signatures of past pathogen exposure could be identified by cataloging public T cell receptors. The study used immunosequencing to profile the T cell repertoires of approximately 630 subjects and linked those repertoires to cytomegalovirus serostatus. In addition to the first cohort of about 650 subjects, a separate validation cohort of approximately 120 different subjects was used. To predict cytomegalovirus infection status, the study combined high-throughput TCR immunosequencing, statistical association of individual TCRs with disease status, and machine learning. In a later analysis, previously published TCR beta repertoires from 600 to 850 donors were re-analyzed and high-resolution HLA genotyping was added so that TCR occurrence patterns could be studied. Rather than using new phenotypic data, the later analysis identified candidate immune exposures from TCR beta sequences and from how often those sequences occurred across donors. An earlier analysis of 587 of the donors used high-throughput TCR beta sequencing to judge whether each TCR beta V gene segment behaved as functional or pseudogenic. Donor age, sex, ethnicity and CMV serostatus were collected together with the repertoire data. Genome-wide SNP genotypes for about 65% of the roughly 700 donors were used in a later genetic analysis, which treated that subset as a discovery cohort. All discovery cohort repertoires had been generated on a single sequencing platform. HLA typing included class I and class II loci at four-digit resolution. Typing coverage differed by locus: A, B, C, DRB1 and DQB1 were typed in about 629-630 donors, DQA1 in 522, DPA1 in 600 to 610, and DPB1 in just under 480. About five DR-DQ haplotypes were treated as single units for association and clustering because of strong linkage in the cohort. On average, roughly 200,000 unique TCR beta nucleotide sequences were sequenced per donor among some 430 genotyped donors of the cohort, with 15% to 20% of those sequences being non-productive.

Library preparation used the immunoSEQ multiplex PCR assay. For the multiplex PCR, a mixture combining 60 forward primers for TCR Vbeta segments and 13 reverse primers for TCR Jbeta segments was used. The CDR3 region of rearranged TCR beta genes was amplified from genomic DNA with a multiplex PCR assay. The amplified TCR beta libraries were sequenced on the Illumina HiSeq System as 87-base-pair reads. The paper's processing steps were these. In a later analysis, tens of millions of unique TCR beta chains were counted across the approximately 640 repertoires, and approximately 9.9 million of these chains were shared by at least two donors. Raw reads were error-corrected and collapsed into unique sequences with a nearest-neighbor algorithm that merged closely related sequences to remove PCR and sequencing errors. Alignment of CDR3 sequences to IMGT reference sequences was used to assign V, D and J gene segments. For a sequence to be retained, a match of at least six nucleotides to both a V gene segment and a J gene segment was required. A rearrangement counted as productive if the CDR3 had no stop codons and remained in frame with V and J, and every other rearrangement counted as non-productive. Following IMGT convention, CDR3 was defined as the stretch from the second conserved V-encoded cysteine up to the conserved J-encoded phenylalanine. In an earlier analysis of around 600 of the donors, sequences lacking an unambiguous match to a single V gene segment were excluded. An earlier analysis of some 610 of the donors called V segments functional above 56.7% productive rearrangements and segregating when the between-donor standard deviation exceeded 5%. A statistical classification framework was developed to diagnose cytomegalovirus status using the catalog of TCR beta chain sequences. A later analysis assigned V and J genes by comparing TCR nucleotide sequences with IMGT/GENE-DB human TR gene sequences. Using the TCRdist pipeline, a later analysis assigned CDR3 sequences along with most-parsimonious VDJ recombination scenarios. In a later analysis, every TCR beta chain was defined by the combination of its CDR3 amino acid sequence and its V-gene family, and reads without a unique V-gene family were dropped. In a later analysis, some 600 highly shared, low-generation-probability nucleotide sequences were removed to address suspected cross-contamination and a sequencing artifact. A later analysis calculated a clonal expansion index for each public chain from normalized within-repertoire ranks of inferred template counts. In a later analysis, generation probabilities were computed with a VDJ recombination model fitted to out-of-frame rearrangements, and the resulting probabilities were checked against IGoR. Hypergeometric tests were used in a later analysis to score TCR-TCR, TCR-HLA and TCR-CMV co-occurrence, with a repertoire-size bias correction applied to the TCR pairs. False discovery rates were estimated in a later analysis by permuting HLA or CMV assignments 20 times. In a later analysis, co-occurring TCRs were grouped using DBSCAN, and TCRdist sequence similarity was added for clustering within HLA-allele-positive subsets. Co-occurrence clustering excluded repertoires with fewer than 30,000 or more than 120,000 public chains, plus five with anomalous nucleotide sharing. The source is immuneACCESS, and TCRdb retained only in-frame sequences with V and J called. Part of the clones is not carried over; for the studies checked, unresolved V genes explain less than half of this, and the remainder is unexplained. Clone size and the V and J calls come from that table; the DNA yielded D and trimming. A total of roughly 170,000 clones appear in this sample, roughly 78% of them only once. In total, the top ten clones hold 0.6% to 0.7% of the sample.

The cohort consisted of approximately 690 healthy bone marrow donors. Cohort members were all nominally healthy when sampled, although unrecorded immune exposures were likely present. The donor tested CMV seronegative, placing the donor among the 300 to 400 seronegative members of the cohort. A peripheral blood sample was collected from each donor, and TCR beta sequencing was performed on peripheral blood mononuclear cells. The Qiagen DNeasy Blood Extraction Kit was used to extract genomic DNA from the blood cell samples. Here is what the overall study found, with its caveats: A further reported finding was that TCR beta sequences accurately predicted the HLA-A and HLA-B alleles for most subjects in the first cohort. In vitro tests confirmed that three of the cytomegalovirus-associated TCR beta chains recognize cytomegalovirus antigens. Roughly 17 rarely observed V segments, including chromosome 9 orphons, were excluded from the earlier analysis of several hundred of the donors because counts were too low. The cohort was sequenced for TCR beta chains only, and without alpha or paired-chain data the features that could be detected were limited. Sequencing depth was assumed to be roughly uniform across donors in the presence/absence analyses, though that assumption may not hold. In an earlier analysis of roughly 500 of the donors, most TCR beta V segments appeared in productive rearrangements about 87% or about 30% of the time, broadly matching IMGT annotations. Across donors, most TCR sequences were observed very rarely, whereas some public TCRs were present in many individuals. Cytomegalovirus status was reported to be diagnosed by the classifier with high specificity and sensitivity in both the original and validation cohorts. In a later analysis, TCR association rates were found to vary across HLA loci, with the most associated TCRs seen for DRB1 alleles and the fewest for HLA-C alleles. Strong co-occurrence of HLA alleles, especially DR and DQ, made assigning TCR associations to individual alleles difficult. Most CMV-associated TCR beta chains appeared to be HLA-restricted in a later analysis, and the HLA associations seemed to be driven largely by CMV exposure. Immune exposure information for the cohort was limited to CMV serostatus. A later genetic analysis associated a missense DCLRE1C variant with V-gene and J-gene trimming of TCR beta chains, and an independent cohort replicated the association. A cluster of highly shared sequence variants was judged likely to be a technical artifact of the sequencing pipeline. Because HLA typing was missing for some donors at each locus, association tests included only the typed subset. A later analysis found that HLA-associated TCR beta chains were more clonally expanded and had lower generation probabilities than equally common non-associated chains. According to a later analysis, parvovirus B19, influenza, CMV and Epstein-Barr virus appeared linked to several top co-occurrence clusters. Correlated functional status among segregating V segments might be attributable to linkage disequilibrium, but an unknown experimental factor could not be ruled out. A later analysis associated about 17,000 TCR beta sequences with specific HLA alleles at a false discovery rate of 0.05. According to the authors, the approach could potentially be generalized to other disease states and immunological phenotypes. A total of roughly 160 TCR beta chains were listed by the study as associated with cytomegalovirus. Compared with the roughly 700-donor mean, donors in an Asian-associated ancestry cluster had fewer N-insertions in productive TCRs, according to a later genetic analysis.

On this clone: It has no known antigen specificity. Base qualities are not recorded, but no much larger clone differs from it by a single base.

This clonotype originated in a boy aged 5 to 17 in good health and CMV-seronegative. Material for sequencing was PBMCs.

The CDR3 here reads CASSSGGGPDFGELFF. The DNA sequence follows: TGTGCCAGCAGCTCGGGGGGGGGCCCTGATTTCGGGGAGCTGTTTTTT. The rearrangement combines TRBV9 with TRBJ2-2; 8 central nucleotides agree with TRBD2. V is trimmed back by 4 bases and J by 7 bases, and the junction contains 12 bases that no gene match accounts for. Taken from cysteine to phenylalanine, the CDR3 has 16 residues. Of all the DNA, just the CDR3 is kept, 48 bases in frame from base 1. The germline V gene encodes CDR1 SGDLS and CDR2 YYNGEE.